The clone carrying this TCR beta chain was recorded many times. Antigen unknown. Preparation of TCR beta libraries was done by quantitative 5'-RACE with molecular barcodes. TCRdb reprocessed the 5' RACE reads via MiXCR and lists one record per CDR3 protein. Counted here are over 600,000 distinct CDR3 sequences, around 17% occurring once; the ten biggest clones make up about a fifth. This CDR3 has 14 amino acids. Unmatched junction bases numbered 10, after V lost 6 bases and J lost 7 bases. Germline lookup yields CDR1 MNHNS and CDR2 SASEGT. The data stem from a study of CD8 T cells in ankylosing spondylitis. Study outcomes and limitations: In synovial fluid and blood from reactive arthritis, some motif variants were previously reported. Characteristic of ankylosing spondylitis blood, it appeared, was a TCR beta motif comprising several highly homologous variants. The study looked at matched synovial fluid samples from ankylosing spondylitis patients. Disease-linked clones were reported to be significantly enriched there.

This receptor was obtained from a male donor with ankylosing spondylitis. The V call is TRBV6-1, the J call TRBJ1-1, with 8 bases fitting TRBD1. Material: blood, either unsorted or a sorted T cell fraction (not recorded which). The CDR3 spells CASSPDRVVGEAFF. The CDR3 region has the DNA TGTGCCAGCAGCCCGGACAGGGTCGTTGGTGAAGCTTTCTTT.